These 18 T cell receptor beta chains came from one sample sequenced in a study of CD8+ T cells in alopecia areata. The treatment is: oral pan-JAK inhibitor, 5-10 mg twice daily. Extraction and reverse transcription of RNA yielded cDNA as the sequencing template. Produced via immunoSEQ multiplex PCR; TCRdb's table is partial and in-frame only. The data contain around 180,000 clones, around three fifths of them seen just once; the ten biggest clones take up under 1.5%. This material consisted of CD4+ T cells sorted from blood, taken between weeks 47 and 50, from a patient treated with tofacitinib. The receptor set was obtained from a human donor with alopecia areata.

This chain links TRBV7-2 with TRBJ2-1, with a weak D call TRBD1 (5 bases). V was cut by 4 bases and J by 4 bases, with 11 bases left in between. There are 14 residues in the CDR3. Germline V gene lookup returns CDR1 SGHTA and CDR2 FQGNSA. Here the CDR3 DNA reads TGTGCCAGCAGCTCCTCCAGGGTATACAATGAGCAGTTCTTC. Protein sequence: CASSSSRVYNEQFF.

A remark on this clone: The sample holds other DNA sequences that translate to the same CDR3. Written as DNA, the CDR3 is TGCAGCGTTGAGAGACAAATGAACACTGAAGCTTTCTTT. Residues: CSVERQMNTEAFF. The chain couples TRBV29-1 to TRBJ1-1; D remains ambiguous. V shed 3 bases and J shed 0 bases, with 8 bases lying between them. The CDR3 loop spans 13 amino acids. Germline loops: CDR1 SQVTM, CDR2 ANQGSEA. The entire variable domain, with the rest obtained from reference TRBV29-1 and TRBJ1-1, is as follows: SAVISQKPSRDICQRGTSLTIQCQVDSQVTMMFWYRQQPGQSLTLIATANQGSEATYESGFVIDKFPISRPNLTFSTLTVSNMSPEDSSIYLCSVERQMNTEAFFGQGTRLTVV.

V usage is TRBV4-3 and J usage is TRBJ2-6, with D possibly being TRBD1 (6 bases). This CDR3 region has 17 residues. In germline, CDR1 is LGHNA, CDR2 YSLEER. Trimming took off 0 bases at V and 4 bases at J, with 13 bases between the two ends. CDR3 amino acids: CASSQDLGALGANVLTF. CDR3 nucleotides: TGCGCCAGCAGCCAAGATTTGGGGGCGCTCGGGGCCAACGTCCTGACTTTC.

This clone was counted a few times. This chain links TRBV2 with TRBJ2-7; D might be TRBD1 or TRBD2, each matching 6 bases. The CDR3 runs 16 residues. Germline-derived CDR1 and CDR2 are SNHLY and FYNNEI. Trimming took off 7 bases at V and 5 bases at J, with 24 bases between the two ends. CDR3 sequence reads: CASKGFIISGAHEQYF. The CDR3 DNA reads TGTGCCAGCAAAGGGTTCATTATTTCGGGGGCGCACGAGCAGTACTTC.

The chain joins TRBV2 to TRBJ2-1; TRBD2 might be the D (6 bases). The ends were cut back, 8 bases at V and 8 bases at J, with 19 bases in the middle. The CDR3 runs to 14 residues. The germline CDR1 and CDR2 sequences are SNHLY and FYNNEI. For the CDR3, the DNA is TGTGCCAGCGGCTCAGTCGGGGGAGTCGATGAGCAGTTCTTC. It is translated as CASGSVGGVDEQFF.

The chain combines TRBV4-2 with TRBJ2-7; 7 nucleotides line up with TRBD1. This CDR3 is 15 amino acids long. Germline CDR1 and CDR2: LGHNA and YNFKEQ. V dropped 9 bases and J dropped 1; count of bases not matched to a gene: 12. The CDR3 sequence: CARTPGTVTSYEQYF. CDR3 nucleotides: TGTGCCAGGACCCCTGGGACAGTAACTTCCTACGAGCAGTACTTC.

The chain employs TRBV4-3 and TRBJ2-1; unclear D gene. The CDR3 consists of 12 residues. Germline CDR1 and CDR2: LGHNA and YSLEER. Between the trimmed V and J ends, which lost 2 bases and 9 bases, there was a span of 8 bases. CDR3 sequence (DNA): TGCGCCAGCAGCCAAATGCCGGGTGAGCAGTTCTTC. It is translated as CASSQMPGEQFF.

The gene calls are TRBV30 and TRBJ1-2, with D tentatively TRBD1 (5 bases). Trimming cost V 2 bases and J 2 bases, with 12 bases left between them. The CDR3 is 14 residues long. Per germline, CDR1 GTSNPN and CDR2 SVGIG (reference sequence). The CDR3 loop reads CAWSQGLQNYGYTF. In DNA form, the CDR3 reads TGTGCCTGGAGTCAGGGTTTACAAAACTATGGCTACACCTTC.

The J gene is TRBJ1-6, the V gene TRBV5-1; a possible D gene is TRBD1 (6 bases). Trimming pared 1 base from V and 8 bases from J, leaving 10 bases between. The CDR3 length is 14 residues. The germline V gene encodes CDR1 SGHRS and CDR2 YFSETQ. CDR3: CASSLIRGDSPLHF. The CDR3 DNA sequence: TGCGCCAGCAGCTTGATCAGGGGAGATTCACCCCTCCACTTT. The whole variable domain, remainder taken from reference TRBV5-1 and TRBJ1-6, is KAGVTQTPRYLIKTRGQQVTLSCSPISGHRSVSWYQQTPGQGLQFLFEYFSETQRNKGNFPGRFSGRQFSNSRSEMNVSTLELGDSALYLCASSLIRGDSPLHFGNGTRLTVT.

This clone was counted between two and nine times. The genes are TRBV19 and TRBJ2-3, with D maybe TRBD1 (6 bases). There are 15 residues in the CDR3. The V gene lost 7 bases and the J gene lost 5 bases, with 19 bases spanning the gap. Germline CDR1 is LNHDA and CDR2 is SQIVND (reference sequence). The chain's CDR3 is CASTTGISGGDTQYF. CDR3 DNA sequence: TGTGCCAGTACTACAGGGATATCCGGAGGAGATACGCAGTATTTT.

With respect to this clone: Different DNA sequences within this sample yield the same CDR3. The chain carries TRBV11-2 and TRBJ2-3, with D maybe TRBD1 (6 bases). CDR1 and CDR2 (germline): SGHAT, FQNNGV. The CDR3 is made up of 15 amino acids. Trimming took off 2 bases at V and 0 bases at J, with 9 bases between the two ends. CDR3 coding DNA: TGTGCCAGCAGCTTACAACAGGGCAGCACAGATACGCAGTATTTT. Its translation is CASSLQQGSTDTQYF.

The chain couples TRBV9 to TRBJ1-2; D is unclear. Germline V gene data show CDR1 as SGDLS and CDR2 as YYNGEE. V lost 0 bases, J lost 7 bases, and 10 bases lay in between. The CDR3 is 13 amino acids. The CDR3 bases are TGTGCCAGCAGCGTAGATCGGGAGTCTGGCTACACCTTC. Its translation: CASSVDRESGYTF.

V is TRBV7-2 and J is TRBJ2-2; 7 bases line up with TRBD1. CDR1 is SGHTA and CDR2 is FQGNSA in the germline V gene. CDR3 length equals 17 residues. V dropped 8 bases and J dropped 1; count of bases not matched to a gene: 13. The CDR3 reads CASGPDRALGNTGELFF. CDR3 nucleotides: TGTGCCAGCGGCCCAGACAGGGCTCTTGGGAACACCGGGGAGCTGTTTTTT.

CDR3 nucleotides: TGCAGCGTCACCTTACAGGGAATGAACACTGAAGCTTTCTTT. Residues: CSVTLQGMNTEAFF. The chain has TRBV29-1 and TRBJ1-1; tentatively, D is TRBD1 (6 bases). The V gene lost 6 bases and the J gene lost 0 bases, with 14 bases spanning the gap. The length of the CDR3 is 14 residues. The germline V gene has CDR1 SQVTM and CDR2 ANQGSEA.

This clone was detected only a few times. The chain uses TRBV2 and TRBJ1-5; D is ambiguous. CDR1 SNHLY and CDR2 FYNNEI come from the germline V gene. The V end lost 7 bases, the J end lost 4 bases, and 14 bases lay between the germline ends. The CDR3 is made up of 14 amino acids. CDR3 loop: CASKARETNQPQHF. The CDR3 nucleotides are TGTGCCAGCAAGGCTAGGGAAACAAATCAGCCCCAGCATTTT.

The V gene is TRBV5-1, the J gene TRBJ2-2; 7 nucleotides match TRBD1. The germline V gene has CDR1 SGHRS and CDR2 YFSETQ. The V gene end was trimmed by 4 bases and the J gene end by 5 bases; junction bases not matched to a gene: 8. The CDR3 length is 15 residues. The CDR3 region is CASSNRTGDTGELFF. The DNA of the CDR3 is TGCGCCAGCAGCAACCGGACAGGCGATACCGGGGAGCTGTTTTTT.

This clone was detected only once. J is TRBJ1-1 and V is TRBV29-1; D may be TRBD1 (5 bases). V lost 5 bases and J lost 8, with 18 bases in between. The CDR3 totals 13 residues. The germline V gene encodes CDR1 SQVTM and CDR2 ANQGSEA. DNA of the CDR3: TGCAGCGTTATCCCAACGGGGGACCGAGAAGCTTTCTTT. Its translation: CSVIPTGDREAFF.

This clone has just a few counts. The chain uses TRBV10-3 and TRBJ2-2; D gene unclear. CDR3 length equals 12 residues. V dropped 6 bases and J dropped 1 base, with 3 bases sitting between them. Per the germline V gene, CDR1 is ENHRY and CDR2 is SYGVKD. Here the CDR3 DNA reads TGTGCCATCAGCGGGAACACCGGGGAGCTGTTTTTT. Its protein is CAISGNTGELFF.